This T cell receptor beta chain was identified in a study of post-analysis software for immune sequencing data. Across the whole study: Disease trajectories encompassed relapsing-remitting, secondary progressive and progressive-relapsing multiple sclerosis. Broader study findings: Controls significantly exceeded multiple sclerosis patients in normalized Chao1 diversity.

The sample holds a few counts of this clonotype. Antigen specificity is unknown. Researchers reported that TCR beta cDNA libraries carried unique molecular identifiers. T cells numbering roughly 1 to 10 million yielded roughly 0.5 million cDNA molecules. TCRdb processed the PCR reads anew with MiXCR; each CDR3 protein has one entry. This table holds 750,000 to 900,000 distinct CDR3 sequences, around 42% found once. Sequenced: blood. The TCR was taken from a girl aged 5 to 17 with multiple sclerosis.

The CDR3: CASRASGRNTDTQYF. The CDR3, as DNA: TGTGCCAGCCGGGCTAGCGGGAGAAACACAGATACGCAGTATTTT. The chain joins TRBV7-3 to TRBJ2-3, with TRBD2 matching 10 bases. This CDR3 has 15 residues. Germline V gives CDR1 SGHTA, CDR2 FQGTGA. Unmatched junction bases numbered 7, after V lost 8 bases and J lost 2 bases.